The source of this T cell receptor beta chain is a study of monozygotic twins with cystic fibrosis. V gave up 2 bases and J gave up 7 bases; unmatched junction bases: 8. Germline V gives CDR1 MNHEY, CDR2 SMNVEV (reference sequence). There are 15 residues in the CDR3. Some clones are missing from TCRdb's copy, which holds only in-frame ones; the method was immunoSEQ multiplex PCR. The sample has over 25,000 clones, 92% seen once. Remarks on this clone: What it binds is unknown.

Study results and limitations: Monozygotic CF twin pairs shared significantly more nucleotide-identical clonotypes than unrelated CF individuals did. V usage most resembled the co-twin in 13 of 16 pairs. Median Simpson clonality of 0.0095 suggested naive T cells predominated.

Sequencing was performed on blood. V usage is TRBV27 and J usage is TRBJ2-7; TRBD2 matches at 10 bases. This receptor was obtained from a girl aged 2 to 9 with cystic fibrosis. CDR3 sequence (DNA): TGTGCCAGCAGTTTAACAAGCGGGAGGGCCTGGGAGCAGTACTTC. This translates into CASSLTSGRAWEQYF.